This TCR beta chain was obtained from a study of blood T cells in healthy people across ages. A note on this clonotype: Its specificity is not known.

Per the germline V gene, CDR1 is LNHDA and CDR2 is SQIVND (reference sequence). The CDR3 runs 11 residues. V gave up 1 base and J gave up 10 bases, with 5 bases separating them. A second roughly 6 to 12 cycle PCR used barcoded and J-beta primers. Template switching added a 12-random-nucleotide identifier to every cDNA molecule. TCRdb re-derived calls from the 5' RACE reads in MiXCR, one entry per CDR3 protein. The table shows 750,000 to 1,000,000 distinct CDR3 sequences, with around 29% occurring only once. Findings and limits, study-wide: There were more naive CD4+ cells and higher diversity in long-lived donors than in aged donors. It was found that TCR beta diversity correlated strongly with the percentage of naive T cells.

These records were also assigned to another study, of T cells of mothers and their children.

The V and J genes are TRBV19 and TRBJ2-1; no clear D. Input material: blood. The sequence came from a middle-aged woman in good health. The CDR3 region has the DNA TGTGCCAGTAGTATAGCCGGGGAGCAGTTCTTC. Protein sequence: CASSIAGEQFF. Full variable domain (missing parts from reference TRBV19 and TRBJ2-1): DGGITQSPKYLFRKEGQNVTLSCEQNLNHDAMYWYRQDPGQGLRLIYYSQIVNDFQKGDIAEGYSVSREKKESFPLTVTSAQKNPTAFYLCASSIAGEQFFGPGTRLTVL.